Given below is one T cell receptor (beta chain) in context. Some clones are missing from TCRdb's copy, which holds only in-frame ones; the method was immunoSEQ multiplex PCR. The sample yields tens of thousands of clones, roughly 92% seen once. The data were obtained in a study of T cell changes during pregnancy in multiple sclerosis. CDR1 and CDR2 from the germline V gene are SGHTA and FQGNSA. The CDR3 extends over 15 amino acids. V shed 5 bases and J 6 bases; nucleotides not matched to a gene: 9. The TCR comes from a female donor in good health, enrolled as a control in a pregnancy study. The chain recombines TRBV7-2 with TRBJ2-3; 9 bases line up with TRBD2. Source: peripheral blood, taken in the second trimester of pregnancy. The CDR3 protein is CASSLSGGGGDTQYF. CDR3 DNA sequence: TGTGCCAGCAGCCTTAGCGGGGGCGGGGGGGATACGCAGTATTTT.